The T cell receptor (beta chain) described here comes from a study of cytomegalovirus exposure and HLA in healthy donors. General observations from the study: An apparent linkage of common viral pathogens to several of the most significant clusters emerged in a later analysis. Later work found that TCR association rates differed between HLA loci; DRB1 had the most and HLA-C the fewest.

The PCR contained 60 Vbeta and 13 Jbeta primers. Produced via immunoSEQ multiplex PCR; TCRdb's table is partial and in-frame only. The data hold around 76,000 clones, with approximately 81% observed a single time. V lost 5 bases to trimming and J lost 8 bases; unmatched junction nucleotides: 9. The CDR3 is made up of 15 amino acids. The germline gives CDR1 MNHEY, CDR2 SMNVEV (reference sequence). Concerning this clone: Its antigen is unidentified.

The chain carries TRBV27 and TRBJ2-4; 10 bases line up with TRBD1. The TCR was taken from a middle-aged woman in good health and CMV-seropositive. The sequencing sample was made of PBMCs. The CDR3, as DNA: TGTGCCAGCAGTCCCCGGGACAGGGGCAATGACATTCAGTACTTC. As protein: CASSPRDRGNDIQYF.